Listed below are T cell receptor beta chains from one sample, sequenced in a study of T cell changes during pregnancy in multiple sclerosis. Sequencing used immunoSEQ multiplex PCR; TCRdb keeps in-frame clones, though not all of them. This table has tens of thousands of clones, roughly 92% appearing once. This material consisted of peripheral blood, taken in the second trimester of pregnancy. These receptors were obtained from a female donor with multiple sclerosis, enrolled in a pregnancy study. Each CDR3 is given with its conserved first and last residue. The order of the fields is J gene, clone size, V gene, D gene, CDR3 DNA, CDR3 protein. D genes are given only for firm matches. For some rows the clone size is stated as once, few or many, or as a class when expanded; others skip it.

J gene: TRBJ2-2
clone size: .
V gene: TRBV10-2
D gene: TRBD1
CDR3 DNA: TGCGCCAGCAAGGGACAGGGTAACACCGGGGAGCTGTTTTTT
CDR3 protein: CASKGQGNTGELFF

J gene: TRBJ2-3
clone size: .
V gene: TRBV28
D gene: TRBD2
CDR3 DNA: TGTGCCAGCAGTCCCCCGGGGACTAGCGCGTTCACAGATACGCAGTATTTT
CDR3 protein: CASSPPGTSAFTDTQYF

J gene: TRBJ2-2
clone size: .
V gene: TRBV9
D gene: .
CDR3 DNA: TGTGCCAGCAGCGCGAGGTATGGGGAGCTGTTTTTT
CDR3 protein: CASSARYGELFF

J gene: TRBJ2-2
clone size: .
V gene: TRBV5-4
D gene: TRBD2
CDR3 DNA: TGTGCCAGCAGCTTGGCCTCGCGGGAGTTAACCGGGGAGCTGTTTTTT
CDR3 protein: CASSLASRELTGELFF

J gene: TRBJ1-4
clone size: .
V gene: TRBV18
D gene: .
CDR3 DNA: TGTGCCAGCTCACCAAACAGGGATTTGGAAAAACTGTTTTTT
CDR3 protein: CASSPNRDLEKLFF

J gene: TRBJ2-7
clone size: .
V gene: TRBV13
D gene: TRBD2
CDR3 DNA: TGTGCCAGCAGCCCTAGGACTAGCGGGGCCTCCTACGAGCAGTACTTC
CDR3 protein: CASSPRTSGASYEQYF

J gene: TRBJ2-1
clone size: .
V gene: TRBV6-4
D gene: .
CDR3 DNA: TGTGCCAGCAGTGACTTTACGAGAGGCAATGAGCAGTTCTTC
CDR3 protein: CASSDFTRGNEQFF

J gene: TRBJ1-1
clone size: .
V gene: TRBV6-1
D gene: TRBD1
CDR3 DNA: TGTGCCAGCAGGACGACAGGGATGAACACTGAAGCTTTCTTT
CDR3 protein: CASRTTGMNTEAFF

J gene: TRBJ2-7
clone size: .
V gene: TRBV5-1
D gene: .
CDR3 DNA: TGCGCCAGCAGCTTGGGGCAGGACAGCTCCTACGAGCAGTACTTC
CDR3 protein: CASSLGQDSSYEQYF

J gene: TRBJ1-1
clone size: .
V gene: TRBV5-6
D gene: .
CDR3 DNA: TGTGCCAGCAGCTTGAGGGGCAGACAGAAACTTTTGAACACTGAAGCTTTCTTT
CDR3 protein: CASSLRGRQKLLNTEAFF

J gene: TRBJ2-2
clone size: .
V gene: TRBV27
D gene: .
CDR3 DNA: TGTGCCAGCAGTTTTAATAGCCACACCGGGGAGCTGTTTTTT
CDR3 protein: CASSFNSHTGELFF

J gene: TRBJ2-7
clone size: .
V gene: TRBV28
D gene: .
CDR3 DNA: TGTGCCAGCACTAGAAACTACGAGCAGTACTTC
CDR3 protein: CASTRNYEQYF

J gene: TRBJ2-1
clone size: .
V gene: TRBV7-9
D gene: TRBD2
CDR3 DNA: TGTGCCAGCAGCTTGATGACTAGCGGGGGGTCCCGGAATGAGCAGTTCTTC
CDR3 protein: CASSLMTSGGSRNEQFF

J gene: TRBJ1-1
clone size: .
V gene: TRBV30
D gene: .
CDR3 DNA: TGTGCCTGGAGCCCCGGGACACACGACTTTGAAGCTTTCTTT
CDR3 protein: CAWSPGTHDFEAFF

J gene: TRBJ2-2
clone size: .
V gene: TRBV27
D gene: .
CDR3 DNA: TGTGCCAGCAGGATCGGTAACACCGGGGAGCTGTTTTTT
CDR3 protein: CASRIGNTGELFF

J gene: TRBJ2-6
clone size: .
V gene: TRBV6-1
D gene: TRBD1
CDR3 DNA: TGTGCCAGCAGCCCAACAGGGGCTGGGGCCAACGTCCTGACTTTC
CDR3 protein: CASSPTGAGANVLTF

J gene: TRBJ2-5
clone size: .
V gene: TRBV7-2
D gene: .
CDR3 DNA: TGTGCCAGCAGCTTAGTTTGGGGCCCAGAGACCCAGTACTTC
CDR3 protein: CASSLVWGPETQYF

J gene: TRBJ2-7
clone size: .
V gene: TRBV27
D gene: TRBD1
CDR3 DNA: TGTGCCAGCAGTTACCGGACAGGGAGGTACTCCGAGCAGTACTTC
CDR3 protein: CASSYRTGRYSEQYF

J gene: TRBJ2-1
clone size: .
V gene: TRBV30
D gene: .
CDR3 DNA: TGTGCCTGGAGTCAGGGGTCAGCCTACAATGAGCAGTTCTTC
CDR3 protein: CAWSQGSAYNEQFF

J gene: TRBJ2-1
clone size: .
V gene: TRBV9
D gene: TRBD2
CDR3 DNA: TGTGCCAGCACCGTTACTAGCGTCACTTCCTACAATGAGCAGTTCTTC
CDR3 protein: CASTVTSVTSYNEQFF

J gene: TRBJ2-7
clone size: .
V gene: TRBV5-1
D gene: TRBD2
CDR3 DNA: TGCGCCAGCAGCTGGGGGGGACTAGCGGGAGTAGGGGGCTACGAGCAGTACTTC
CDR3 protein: CASSWGGLAGVGGYEQYF

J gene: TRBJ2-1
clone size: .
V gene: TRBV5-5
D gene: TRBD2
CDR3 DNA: TGTGCCAGCAGCGGAGGGACTAGCGGGTCCCCCTACAATGAGCAGTTCTTC
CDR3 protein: CASSGGTSGSPYNEQFF

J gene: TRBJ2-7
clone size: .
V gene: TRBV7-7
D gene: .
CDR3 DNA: TGTGCTAGCAGCTTAGTCCTAGGCTACGAGCAGTACTTC
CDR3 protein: CASSLVLGYEQYF

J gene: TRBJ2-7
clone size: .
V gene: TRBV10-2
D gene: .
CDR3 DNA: TGCGCCAGCAGAATATCCGGCGAGCAGTACTTC
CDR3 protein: CASRISGEQYF

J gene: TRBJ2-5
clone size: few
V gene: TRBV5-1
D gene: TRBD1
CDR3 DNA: TGCGCCAGCAGCTCTGGGACAGGGGAAGAGACCCAGTACTTC
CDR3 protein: CASSSGTGEETQYF

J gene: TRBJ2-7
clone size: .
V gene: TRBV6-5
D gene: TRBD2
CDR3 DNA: TGTGCCAGCAGTTTAGGGACTAGTAGCCACGAGCAGTACTTC
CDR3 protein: CASSLGTSSHEQYF

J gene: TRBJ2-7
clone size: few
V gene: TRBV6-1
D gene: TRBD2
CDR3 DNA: TGTGCCAGCAGTACCGAAGCTAGCGGGTCCTACGAGCAGTACTTC
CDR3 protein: CASSTEASGSYEQYF

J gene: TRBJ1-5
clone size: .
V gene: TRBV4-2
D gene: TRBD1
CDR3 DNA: TGTGCCAGCAGCCAATACCAGGGGGTCGCGGACAATCAGCCCCAGCATTTT
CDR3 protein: CASSQYQGVADNQPQHF

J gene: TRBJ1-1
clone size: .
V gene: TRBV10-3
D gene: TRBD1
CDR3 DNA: TGTGCCCTCCGCAGGGGGTCGGACACTGAAGCTTTCTTT
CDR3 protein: CALRRGSDTEAFF

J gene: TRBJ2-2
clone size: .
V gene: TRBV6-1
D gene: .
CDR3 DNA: TGTGCCAGCAGTTCCGAAGGGGTCGTCGGGGAGCTGTTTTTT
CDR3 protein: CASSSEGVVGELFF

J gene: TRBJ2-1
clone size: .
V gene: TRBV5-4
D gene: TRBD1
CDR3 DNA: TGTGCCAGCAGCTTGGCTCAGACAGGGGGATTGGGTGAGCAGTTCTTC
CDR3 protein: CASSLAQTGGLGEQFF

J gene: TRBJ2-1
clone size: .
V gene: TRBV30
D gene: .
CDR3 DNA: TGTGCCTGGAGTGTACAGTCACGGTCATACAATGAGCAGTTCTTC
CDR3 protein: CAWSVQSRSYNEQFF

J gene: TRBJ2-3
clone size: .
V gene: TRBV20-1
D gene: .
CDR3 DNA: TGCAGTGCTCCTCCCCTAGCGCAGTATTTT
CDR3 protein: CSAPPLAQYF

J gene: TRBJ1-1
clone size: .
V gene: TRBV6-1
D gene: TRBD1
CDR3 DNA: TGTGCCAGCCGACAGGGGATGTACACTGAAGCTTTCTTT
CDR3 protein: CASRQGMYTEAFF

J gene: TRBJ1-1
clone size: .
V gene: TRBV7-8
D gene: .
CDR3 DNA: TGTGCCAGCAGCTTTAGGGAGACAAAAAACACTGAAGCTTTCTTT
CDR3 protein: CASSFRETKNTEAFF

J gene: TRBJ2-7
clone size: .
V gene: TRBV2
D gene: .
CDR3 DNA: TGTGCCAGCAGAGGGGTCCGGGACATTCGGTCGGTCGAGCAGTACTTC
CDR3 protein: CASRGVRDIRSVEQYF

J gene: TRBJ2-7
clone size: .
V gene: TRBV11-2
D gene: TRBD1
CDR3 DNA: TGTGCCAGCAGCCCAACCCGAACAGGGGGTTCCTACGAGCAGTACTTC
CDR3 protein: CASSPTRTGGSYEQYF

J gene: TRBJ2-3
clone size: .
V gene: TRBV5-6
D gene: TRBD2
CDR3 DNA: TGTGCCAGCAGCGGGGGGACTACTACGCAGTATTTT
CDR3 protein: CASSGGTTTQYF

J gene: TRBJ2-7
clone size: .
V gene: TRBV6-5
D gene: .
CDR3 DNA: TGTGCCAGCAGACGTGACATCTACGAGCAGTACTTC
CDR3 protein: CASRRDIYEQYF

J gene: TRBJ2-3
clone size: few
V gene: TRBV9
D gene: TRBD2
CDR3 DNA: TGTGCCAGCAGCCCCCCTAGCGGGATATGGTATTTT
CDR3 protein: CASSPPSGIWYF

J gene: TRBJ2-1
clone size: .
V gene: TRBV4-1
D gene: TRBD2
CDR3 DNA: TGCGCCAGCAGCCAAGATCGCGGCGGGGTAGCGGGAGTGTCCTACAATGAGCAGTTCTTC
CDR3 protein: CASSQDRGGVAGVSYNEQFF